The 20 T cell receptor beta chains given below trace back to one sample, sequenced in a study of cytomegalovirus exposure and HLA in healthy donors. Assay used: immunoSEQ multiplex PCR; TCRdb lists only in-frame clones, some missing. The sample yields some 190,000 clones, roughly 88% seen once. Sequencing input: PBMCs. The receptors here all came from a woman younger than 35 in good health and CMV-seronegative.

This rearrangement joins TRBV2 to TRBJ1-5; no reliable D call. V was clipped by 6 bases and J by 7 bases, with 19 bases between them. Per germline, CDR1 SNHLY and CDR2 FYNNEI. The CDR3 is made up of 15 amino acids. CDR3 protein: CASSLGLPAGQPQHF. The DNA of the CDR3 is TGTGCCAGCAGCCTTGGACTCCCGGCGGGCCAGCCCCAGCATTTT. Based on the CDR3 plus reference TRBV2 and TRBJ1-5, the full variable domain is EPEVTQTPSHQVTQMGQEVILRCVPISNHLYFYWYRQILGQKVEFLVSFYNNEISEKSEIFDDQFSVERPDGSNFTLKIRSTKLEDSAMYFCASSLGLPAGQPQHFGDGTRLSIL.

The chain has TRBV7-2 and TRBJ2-1; a possible D gene is TRBD2 (7 bases). Trimming stripped 7 bases from V and 4 bases from J, with 20 bases between. Germline loops: CDR1 SGHTA, CDR2 FQGNSA. There are 16 residues in the CDR3. The CDR3 loop reads CASNKPPGGAYNEQFF. Written as DNA, the CDR3 is TGTGCCAGCAACAAACCCCCGGGGGGCGCTTACAATGAGCAGTTCTTC.

The chain combines TRBV29-1 with TRBJ2-7; 8 bases are a match to TRBD1. The germline V gene encodes CDR1 SQVTM and CDR2 ANQGSEA. CDR3 length equals 12 residues. V lost 4 bases and J lost 6; bases outside the gene matches: 5. This CDR3 is CSVGAGGVEQYF. The CDR3 DNA reads as TGCAGCGTTGGGGCAGGGGGCGTCGAGCAGTACTTC.

The J gene is TRBJ2-7, the V gene TRBV7-9; 8 positions agree with TRBD1. J was trimmed by 0 bases and V by 5 bases; bases with no gene match: 18. There are 19 residues in the CDR3. In germline, CDR1 is SEHNR, CDR2 FQNEAQ (reference sequence). For the CDR3, the DNA is TGTGCCAGCAGCCCACAAACTAGGGCGGACAGGGACGGCTCCTACGAGCAGTACTTC. This gives the protein CASSPQTRADRDGSYEQYF.

Only one count was recorded for this clone. The V and J genes are TRBV29-1 and TRBJ2-3, with TRBD1 identical over 11 bases. The ends lost 6 bases at V and 1 base at J; junction bases unmatched: 12. There are 17 residues in the CDR3. Germline assignment: CDR1 SQVTM and CDR2 ANQGSEA. The CDR3 here is CSVLRDRGYSGTDTQYF. DNA of the CDR3: TGCAGCGTCCTGAGGGACAGGGGGTATTCTGGCACAGATACGCAGTATTTT.

V usage is TRBV11-2 and J usage is TRBJ2-3; a weak D match, TRBD1 (6 bases). CDR1 and CDR2 (germline): SGHAT, FQNNGV. With 3 bases removed from V and 0 bases from J, the gap between germline ends came to 13 bases. The CDR3 loop spans 16 amino acids. The CDR3 reads CASSFITGPSTDTQYF. The CDR3 DNA reads TGTGCCAGCAGCTTTATTACAGGGCCTAGCACAGATACGCAGTATTTT.

This chain uses TRBV11-2 with TRBJ1-3; tentative D call: TRBD1 (6 bases). The ends were cut back, 5 bases at V and 0 bases at J, with 17 bases in the middle. This CDR3 spans 17 amino acids. The germline CDR1 and CDR2 sequences are SGHAT and FQNNGV. The CDR3 region is CASSPGDGDHSGNTIYF. The DNA for the CDR3 is TGTGCCAGCAGCCCAGGGGACGGTGATCACTCTGGAAACACCATATATTTT.

The V call is TRBV7-8, the J call TRBJ1-2; perhaps TRBD1 as D (5 bases). Germline V gene lookup returns CDR1 SGHVS and CDR2 FQNEAQ. The CDR3 contains 14 residues. V lost 4 bases and J 8 bases, leaving 17 bases between the germline ends. The CDR3 loop is CASSSLSGARGYTF. The CDR3 DNA follows: TGTGCCAGCAGCTCCCTGAGTGGGGCACGGGGCTACACCTTC. The variable domain in full, completed from reference TRBV7-8 and TRBJ1-2, reads GAGVSQSPRYKVAKRGQDVALRCDPISGHVSLFWYQQALGQGPEFLTYFQNEAQLDKSGLPSDRFFAERPEGSVSTLKIQRTQQEDSAVYLCASSSLSGARGYTFGSGTRLTVV.

The CDR3 here is CASTWREYGNTGELFF. The DNA of the CDR3 is TGTGCCAGCACCTGGCGGGAGTATGGGAACACCGGGGAGCTGTTTTTT. The chain combines TRBV6-6 with TRBJ2-2; TRBD2 agrees at 7 bases. J gave up 1 base and V 7 bases, and 9 bases lay outside the gene matches. The CDR3 has 16 residues. Germline CDR1 reads MNHNY; CDR2 reads SVGAGI (reference sequence).

V usage is TRBV15 and J usage is TRBJ1-5; a weak D match, TRBD1 (5 bases). V shed 4 bases and J shed 2 bases, with 12 bases lying between them. The CDR3 has 15 amino acids. Germline CDR1 and CDR2: LNHNV and YYDKDF (reference sequence). CDR3 in amino acids: CATSTRARRNQPQHF. The CDR3 DNA is TGTGCCACCAGCACCAGGGCCAGGCGCAATCAGCCCCAGCATTTT. Supplemented by reference TRBV15 and TRBJ1-5, the full variable domain reads DAMVIQNPRYQVTQFGKPVTLSCSQTLNHNVMYWYQQKSSQAPKLLFHYYDKDFNNEADTPDNFQSRRPNTSFCFLDIRSPGLGDTAMYLCATSTRARRNQPQHFGDGTRLSIL.

The chain carries TRBV4-2 and TRBJ2-5, with D maybe TRBD2 (6 bases). Per germline, CDR1 LGHNA and CDR2 YNFKEQ. V dropped 2 bases and J dropped 5 bases, with 15 bases sitting between them. The CDR3 covers 15 residues. This CDR3 reads CASSQTSIGGETQYF. CDR3 nucleotides: TGTGCCAGCAGCCAAACAAGTATTGGAGGGGAGACCCAGTACTTC.

The V call is TRBV2, the J call TRBJ1-6; 7 nucleotides align to TRBD1. The V segment lost 7 bases and the J segment 8 bases; nucleotides outside the gene matches: 5. This CDR3 contains 13 residues. Germline assignment: CDR1 SNHLY and CDR2 FYNNEI. The chain's CDR3 is CASKQGSDSPLHF. In nucleotides, the CDR3 is TGTGCCAGCAAACAGGGGTCGGATTCACCCCTCCACTTT.

This chain joins TRBV5-1 and TRBJ1-1; tentatively, D is TRBD1 (6 bases). V was trimmed by 0 bases and J by 1 base, leaving 16 bases between them. CDR1 SGHRS and CDR2 YFSETQ come from the germline V gene. The CDR3 is 17 residues long. CDR3 coding DNA: TGCGCCAGCAGCTTGGTGGGAGGGGGGTCGTCGAACACTGAAGCTTTCTTT. Its protein product is CASSLVGGGSSNTEAFF.

The CDR3 sequence: CASSLATGLAGEQYF. For the CDR3, the DNA is TGTGCCAGCAGCTTAGCGACGGGACTAGCGGGGGAGCAGTACTTC. The V and J genes are TRBV7-9 and TRBJ2-7, with 13 bases lining up with TRBD2. Per the germline V gene, CDR1 is SEHNR and CDR2 is FQNEAQ (reference sequence). This CDR3 region has 15 residues. J gave up 7 bases and V 0 bases, and 3 bases lay outside the gene matches.

The chain couples TRBV15 to TRBJ2-7, with a tentative D call TRBD2 (6 bases). The ends were cut back, 0 bases at V and 4 bases at J, with 10 bases in the middle. The CDR3 runs to 14 residues. The germline V gene encodes CDR1 LNHNV and CDR2 YYDKDF (reference sequence). As DNA, the CDR3 is TGTGCCACCAGCAGAGATCGTCGGGGGTACGAGCAGTACTTC. Its protein is CATSRDRRGYEQYF.

The V gene is TRBV5-5, the J gene TRBJ2-3; perhaps TRBD1 as D (5 bases). Germline assignment: CDR1 SGHKS and CDR2 YYEKEE (reference sequence). The CDR3 loop spans 14 amino acids. V lost 6 bases and J lost 2, with 13 bases in between. The CDR3 bases are TGTGCCAGCACTCCAGGGCCTCACACAGATACGCAGTATTTT. The encoded protein is CASTPGPHTDTQYF.

The V gene is TRBV6-1, the J gene TRBJ2-5; TRBD2 matches 11 bases. The CDR3 extends over 16 amino acids. Per the germline V gene, CDR1 is MNHNS and CDR2 is SASEGT. Trimming took 3 bases from V and 5 from J; bases not matched to a gene: 8. As DNA, the CDR3 is TGTGCCAGCAGTGACCAATTAGCGGGAGGGGCGGAGACCCAGTACTTC. As protein: CASSDQLAGGAETQYF.

The chain links TRBV12-5 to TRBJ2-7; 14 nucleotides agree with TRBD2. V lost 6 bases to trimming and J lost 6 bases; unmatched junction nucleotides: 7. Germline lookup yields CDR1 LGHNT and CDR2 FRNRAP. There are 15 residues in the CDR3. CDR3: CASGRGTSGGSEQYF. In nucleotides, the CDR3 is TGTGCTAGTGGCCGAGGGACTAGCGGGGGTTCCGAGCAGTACTTC. The whole variable domain, remainder taken from reference TRBV12-5 and TRBJ2-7, is DARVTQTPRHKVTEMGQEVTMRCQPILGHNTVFWYRQTMMQGLELLAYFRNRAPLDDSGMPKDRFSAEMPDATLATLKIQPSEPRDSAVYFCASGRGTSGGSEQYFGPGTRLTVT.

V and J are TRBV19 and TRBJ2-3, with TRBD1 identical over 9 bases. Germline values: CDR1 LNHDA, CDR2 SQIVND (reference sequence). The ends lost 4 bases at V and 1 base at J; junction bases unmatched: 6. The CDR3 has 16 residues. CDR3 sequence (DNA): TGTGCCAGTAGTAAGGGACAGGGATGGGGCACAGATACGCAGTATTTT. Its protein is CASSKGQGWGTDTQYF.

DNA of the CDR3: TGTGCCAGCAGCCCGACTAGCGGGGCCACAGATACGCAGTATTTT. Amino acid sequence: CASSPTSGATDTQYF. The rearrangement joins TRBV6-6 to TRBJ2-3, with 11 bases lining up with TRBD2. After removal of 6 bases from V and 2 bases from J, the junction contained 4 bases not matched to a gene. Per the germline V gene, CDR1 is MNHNY and CDR2 is SVGAGI (reference sequence). CDR3 size: 15 residues.